Each of the 16 T cell receptor beta chains below was sequenced from the same sample in a study of CD8+ T cells in alopecia areata. Following RNA extraction, reverse transcription yielded cDNA that acted as the sequencing template. Sequencing used immunoSEQ multiplex PCR; TCRdb keeps in-frame clones, though not all of them. The data contain approximately 57,000 clones, roughly 96% of them singletons. The specimen comprised CD8+ T cells sorted from blood, sampled at week 0. These TCRs come from a human donor with alopecia areata.

V usage is TRBV5-4 and J usage is TRBJ2-7; 7 nucleotides align to TRBD2. Germline loops: CDR1 SGHNT, CDR2 YYREEE (reference sequence). The CDR3 totals 15 residues. With 0 bases clipped from V and 0 bases from J, the junction kept 3 bases outside the gene matches. CDR3: CASSLGLASSYEQYF. For the CDR3, the DNA is TGTGCCAGCAGCTTGGGACTAGCCAGCTCCTACGAGCAGTACTTC.

The chain uses TRBV4-1 and TRBJ1-5; 8 nucleotides match TRBD1. V gave up 6 bases and J gave up 7 bases; unmatched junction bases: 8. The CDR3 covers 14 residues. CDR1 and CDR2 from the germline V gene are MGHRA and YSYEKL. The DNA for the CDR3 is TGCGCCAGCAGACTAACTACAGGGGGACAGCCCCAGCATTTT. This codes for CASRLTTGGQPQHF.

The chain carries TRBV19 and TRBJ1-5; D gene uncertain. CDR1 and CDR2 (germline): LNHDA, SQIVND (reference sequence). The CDR3 loop spans 11 amino acids. The V end was cut by 3 bases, the J end by 9 bases, with 6 bases between. CDR3 coding DNA: TGTGCCAGTAGTATGGGTCTGCCCCAGCATTTT. Protein sequence: CASSMGLPQHF. Full variable domain (missing parts from reference TRBV19 and TRBJ1-5): DGGITQSPKYLFRKEGQNVTLSCEQNLNHDAMYWYRQDPGQGLRLIYYSQIVNDFQKGDIAEGYSVSREKKESFPLTVTSAQKNPTAFYLCASSMGLPQHFGDGTRLSIL.

Notes on this clone: Mismatch with germline at one junction end may stem from a read error. The chain links TRBV6-1 to TRBJ2-7; D call uncertain. Germline values: CDR1 MNHNS, CDR2 SASEGT. The CDR3 contains 16 residues. This CDR3 is CASSEGRVRGSYEQYF. CDR3 in DNA: TGTGCCAGCAGCGAAGGACGCGTCAGAGGCTCCTACGAGCAGTACTTC.

This chain connects TRBV2 to TRBJ2-1; no clear D gene. Trimming removed 4 bases from V and 0 bases from J, with 7 bases in between. The CDR3 has 14 residues. Looked up from germline, CDR1 is SNHLY and CDR2 is FYNNEI. CDR3 region: CASSVRSSYNEQFF. CDR3 bases: TGTGCCAGCAGTGTGCGGAGCTCCTACAATGAGCAGTTCTTC. Filled out from reference TRBV2 and TRBJ2-1, the complete variable domain reads EPEVTQTPSHQVTQMGQEVILRCVPISNHLYFYWYRQILGQKVEFLVSFYNNEISEKSEIFDDQFSVERPDGSNFTLKIRSTKLEDSAMYFCASSVRSSYNEQFFGPGTRLTVL.

This sequence joins TRBV27 and TRBJ2-5; 13 nucleotides align to TRBD2. CDR3 length: 16 residues. The germline V gene has CDR1 MNHEY and CDR2 SMNVEV (reference sequence). J lost 1 base, V lost 3 bases, and 2 bases had no gene match. CDR3 DNA sequence: TGTGCCAGCAGTTTTACTAGCGGGGGGGGCCAAGAGACCCAGTACTTC. Translation gives CASSFTSGGGQETQYF.

The chain has TRBV7-9 and TRBJ1-5; D perhaps matches TRBD1 (5 bases). Trimming took off 1 base at V and 0 bases at J, with 13 bases between the two ends. Germline V gene data show CDR1 as SEHNR and CDR2 as FQNEAQ (reference sequence). The CDR3 runs to 17 residues. The DNA for the CDR3 is TGTGCCAGCAGCTTAGAAGGACAATGGTATAGCAATCAGCCCCAGCATTTT. As protein: CASSLEGQWYSNQPQHF.

This chain uses TRBV6-5 with TRBJ1-4; D remains ambiguous. The V end lost 6 bases, the J end lost 4 bases, and 15 bases lay between the germline ends. This CDR3 spans 15 amino acids. Germline V gives CDR1 MNHEY, CDR2 SVGAGI. The CDR3 bases are TGTGCCAGCAGACCCCTGGGGAGACATAATGAAAAACTGTTTTTT. It translates to CASRPLGRHNEKLFF.

This chain joins TRBV7-9 and TRBJ2-1; D call uncertain. V was shortened by 7 bases and J by 0 bases, with 13 bases between the two germline ends. Germline V gives CDR1 SEHNR, CDR2 FQNEAQ (reference sequence). The CDR3 is 15 residues long. The DNA for the CDR3 is TGTGCCAGCACTCCATATGGAAGCTCCTACAATGAGCAGTTCTTC. This translates into CASTPYGSSYNEQFF.

The rearrangement joins TRBV7-2 to TRBJ1-5; D is uncertain. With 6 bases removed from V and 5 bases from J, the gap between germline ends came to 8 bases. The CDR3 is made up of 12 amino acids. CDR1 SGHTA and CDR2 FQGNSA come from the germline V gene. The CDR3 here is CASRLGHQPQHF. CDR3 in DNA: TGTGCCAGCAGGCTCGGGCATCAGCCCCAGCATTTT.

This chain links TRBV4-3 with TRBJ1-6, with D possibly being TRBD1 (5 bases). The V end was cut by 0 bases, the J end by 3 bases, with 15 bases between. Looked up from germline, CDR1 is LGHNA and CDR2 is YSLEER. There are 18 residues in the CDR3. CDR3 nucleotides: TGCGCCAGCAGCCAAGACGCCGGAGGGACCTACTATAATTCACCCCTCCACTTT. Protein sequence: CASSQDAGGTYYNSPLHF.

The chain uses TRBV6-5 and TRBJ2-3; 8 bases are a match to TRBD2. Germline V gene data show CDR1 as MNHEY and CDR2 as SVGAGI. J gave up 5 bases and V 0 bases, and 7 bases lay outside the gene matches. The CDR3 spans 16 residues. This CDR3 is CASSYSPGGAQDTQYF. The DNA of the CDR3 is TGTGCCAGCAGTTACTCTCCGGGGGGGGCCCAAGATACGCAGTATTTT.

This chain links TRBV27 with TRBJ2-3; a weak D match, TRBD1 (6 bases). CDR3 length: 16 residues. Trimming removed 3 bases at V and 1 base at J, with 14 bases between. Per germline, CDR1 MNHEY and CDR2 SMNVEV (reference sequence). CDR3 loop: CASSFGRTDRTDTQYF. The CDR3 DNA reads TGTGCCAGCAGTTTTGGTCGGACAGATCGCACAGATACGCAGTATTTT.

The chain joins TRBV7-2 to TRBJ2-7; maybe TRBD2 (6 bases). Trimming removed 5 bases from V and 2 bases from J, with 16 bases in between. The CDR3 sequence is 15 residues long. Germline assignment: CDR1 SGHTA and CDR2 FQGNSA. CDR3 DNA: TGTGCCAGCAGCCCTTACGGAGGGCCTGCCTACGAGCAGTACTTC. Its protein product is CASSPYGGPAYEQYF.

This sequence joins TRBV4-1 and TRBJ2-7; no clear D gene. CDR1 is MGHRA, CDR2 YSYEKL, per germline. This CDR3 contains 13 residues. Trimming cost V 0 bases and J 5 bases, with 8 bases left between them. This chain's CDR3 is CASSQEVIDEQYF. For the CDR3, the DNA is TGCGCCAGCAGCCAAGAAGTGATCGACGAGCAGTACTTC.

This rearrangement joins TRBV6-5 to TRBJ2-3; the D gene is possibly TRBD2 (5 bases). CDR3 length equals 16 residues. The V gene lost 2 bases and the J gene lost 1 base, with 13 bases spanning the gap. The V gene's germline CDR1 is MNHEY and CDR2 SVGAGI. The DNA for the CDR3 is TGTGCCAGCAGTTACGAGAGGGAATGGGGCACAGATACGCAGTATTTT. As protein: CASSYEREWGTDTQYF.